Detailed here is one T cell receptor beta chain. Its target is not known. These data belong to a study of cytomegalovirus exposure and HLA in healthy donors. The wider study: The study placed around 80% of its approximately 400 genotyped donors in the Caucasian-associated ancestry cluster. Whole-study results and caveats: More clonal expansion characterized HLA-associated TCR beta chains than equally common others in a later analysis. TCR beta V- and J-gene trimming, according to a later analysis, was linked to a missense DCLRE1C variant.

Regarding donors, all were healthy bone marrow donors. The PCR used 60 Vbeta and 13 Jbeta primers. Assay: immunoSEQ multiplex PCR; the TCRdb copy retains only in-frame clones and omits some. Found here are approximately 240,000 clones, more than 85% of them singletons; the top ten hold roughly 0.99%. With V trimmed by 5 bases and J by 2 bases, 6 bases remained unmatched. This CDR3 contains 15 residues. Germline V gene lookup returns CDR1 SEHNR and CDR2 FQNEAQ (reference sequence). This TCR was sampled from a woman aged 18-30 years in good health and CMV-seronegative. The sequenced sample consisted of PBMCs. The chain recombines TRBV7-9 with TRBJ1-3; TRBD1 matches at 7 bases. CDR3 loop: CASSPEGTAGNTIYF. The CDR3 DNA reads TGTGCCAGCAGCCCAGAAGGGACAGCTGGAAACACCATATATTTT.